These 24 T cell receptor beta chains were all obtained from the same sample, sequenced in a study of shared clonotypes between healthy human individuals (dated by TCRdb to the early 2020s). CD8 naive samples consisted of CD45RO-negative cells that were positively selected for CCR7, yielding a CD45RA+CCR7+ population without TemRA cells. Library method: the immunoSEQ multiplex PCR assay. This immuneACCESS table, as held by TCRdb, lists in-frame sequences with V and J called but not all clones. Of the missing ones, under half trace to an unresolved V gene in checked studies; the others have no known cause. The sample table shows hundreds of thousands of clones, and around 96% are seen once. The top ten clones comprise about 0.11% of the sample. The material sequenced was naive CD8+ T cells sorted from blood. Sample cell subset or site, as interpreted from the label and publication: CD45RA+CCR7+. These receptors all stem from a woman younger than 45 in good health.

This rearrangement joins TRBV27 to TRBJ1-2; tentative D call: TRBD1 (6 bases). Germline CDR1 reads MNHEY; CDR2 reads SMNVEV (reference sequence). Trimming stripped 9 bases from V and 0 bases from J, with 11 bases between. CDR3 length: 13 amino acids. CDR3 amino acids: CASSDRTNYGYTF. Here the CDR3 DNA reads TGTGCCAGTTCCGACAGGACTAACTATGGCTACACCTTC.

V and J are TRBV13 and TRBJ2-7; 7 positions match TRBD1. V trimming: 5 bases; J trimming: 5 bases; junction bases outside the gene matches: 9. This CDR3 contains 14 residues. Germline V gene data show CDR1 as PRHDT and CDR2 as FYEKMQ (reference sequence). The CDR3 is CASSATTGANEQYF. CDR3 coding DNA: TGTGCCAGCAGCGCCACAACAGGGGCCAACGAGCAGTACTTC.

V and J are TRBV28 and TRBJ2-3; 9 nucleotides line up with TRBD1. The trim removed 6 bases at V and 4 bases at J, leaving 5 bases unmatched. The germline V gene has CDR1 MDHEN and CDR2 SYDVKM. The CDR3 runs to 14 residues. The CDR3 spells CASSLQGASDTQYF. The CDR3, as DNA: TGTGCCAGCAGCTTACAGGGGGCATCAGATACGCAGTATTTT.

This sequence joins TRBV28 and TRBJ1-5, with D possibly being TRBD1 (6 bases). Germline CDR1 and CDR2: MDHEN and SYDVKM. The V gene lost 7 bases and the J gene lost 1 base, with 14 bases spanning the gap. CDR3 length equals 15 residues. The CDR3: CASNPPQGSNQPQHF. The CDR3 DNA sequence: TGTGCCAGCAATCCACCCCAGGGGAGCAATCAGCCCCAGCATTTT.

V and J are TRBV6-5 and TRBJ2-7; TRBD2 agrees at 13 bases. CDR1 is MNHEY, CDR2 SVGAGI, per germline. Trimming took 8 bases from V and 3 from J; bases not matched to a gene: 4. This CDR3 has 14 amino acids. CDR3 sequence reads: CASGTSGRGYEQYF. The CDR3 DNA sequence: TGTGCCAGCGGCACTAGCGGGAGGGGCTACGAGCAGTACTTC.

The CDR3 sequence is CASRASGRASEQYF. The CDR3 bases are TGTGCCAGCAGGGCTAGCGGGAGGGCGAGCGAGCAGTACTTC. The rearrangement links TRBV27 to TRBJ2-7; 12 nucleotides match TRBD2. V lost 6 bases, J lost 6 bases, and 6 bases stayed unmatched. This CDR3 is built from 14 residues. Germline V gene data show CDR1 as MNHEY and CDR2 as SMNVEV (reference sequence).

This chain joins TRBV29-1 and TRBJ2-1, with D maybe TRBD1 (6 bases). Germline V gene sequence: CDR1 SQVTM, CDR2 ANQGSEA. The CDR3 totals 15 residues. V dropped 7 bases and J dropped 0 bases, with 16 bases sitting between them. Written as DNA, the CDR3 is TGCAGCGGTAAACATCAGGGGTACTCCTACAATGAGCAGTTCTTC. This translates into CSGKHQGYSYNEQFF.

J is TRBJ2-1 and V is TRBV6-4; TRBD2 agrees at 16 bases. This CDR3 comprises 18 residues. The germline gives CDR1 MRHNA, CDR2 SNTAGT. V was clipped by 3 bases and J by 8 bases; unmatched bases: 10. Written as DNA, the CDR3 is TGTGCCAGCAGTGAGATGGGACTAGCGGGAGGGCCGAGGGATGAGCAGTTCTTC. Protein product: CASSEMGLAGGPRDEQFF.

This clone was seen just once. This chain links TRBV7-6 with TRBJ2-3, with D possibly matching TRBD1 (5 bases). Trimming cost V 6 bases and J 2 bases, with 9 bases left between them. The CDR3 contains 13 residues. In germline, CDR1 is SGHVS, CDR2 FNYEAQ. CDR3 coding DNA: TGTGCCAGCAGGGACAACCCCACAGATACGCAGTATTTT. It yields the protein CASRDNPTDTQYF.

The chain is built from TRBV30 and TRBJ2-7; D call uncertain. V lost 3 bases to trimming and J lost 0 bases, with 9 bases between them. Germline V CDR1 and CDR2: GTSNPN, SVGIG (reference sequence). The CDR3 has 13 amino acids. CDR3: CAWSRDNSYEQYF. CDR3 nucleotides: TGTGCCTGGAGCCGCGACAACTCCTACGAGCAGTACTTC.

The chain couples TRBV28 to TRBJ2-1, with 9 bases lining up with TRBD2. The V gene's germline CDR1 is MDHEN and CDR2 SYDVKM. V dropped 2 bases and J dropped 0; count of bases not matched to a gene: 2. This CDR3 comprises 16 residues. The CDR3 loop is CASSLTSGPSYNEQFF. CDR3 bases: TGTGCCAGCAGTTTAACTAGCGGGCCCTCCTACAATGAGCAGTTCTTC.

The chain carries TRBV2 and TRBJ1-1; 8 positions match TRBD1. Trimming at V came to 4 bases and at J to 1 base, leaving 5 bases not matched to a gene. Per the germline V gene, CDR1 is SNHLY and CDR2 is FYNNEI. The CDR3 spans 15 residues. The CDR3, as DNA: TGTGCCAGCAGTGGTGGGGACAGGAGGAACACTGAAGCTTTCTTT. Encoded protein: CASSGGDRRNTEAFF.

The chain has TRBV11-2 and TRBJ2-1; a possible D gene is TRBD2 (5 bases). The CDR3 contains 12 residues. The germline gives CDR1 SGHAT, CDR2 FQNNGV. The V end lost 5 bases, the J end lost 8 bases, and 10 bases lay between the germline ends. This CDR3 reads CASSPVEDEQFF. CDR3 nucleotide sequence: TGTGCCAGCAGCCCAGTGGAGGATGAGCAGTTCTTC.

The chain joins TRBV27 to TRBJ2-7, with TRBD1 as a possible D gene (6 bases). Between the trimmed V and J ends, which lost 6 bases and 1 base, there was a span of 10 bases. In germline, CDR1 is MNHEY, CDR2 SMNVEV (reference sequence). This CDR3 is 13 amino acids long. The CDR3 sequence is CASRPTGSYEQYF. CDR3 coding DNA: TGTGCCAGCAGACCGACAGGTTCCTACGAGCAGTACTTC.

CDR3 bases: TGCGCCAGCAGCCAGGGGGACAGGGATAACTATGGCTACACCTTC. Protein sequence: CASSQGDRDNYGYTF. The chain couples TRBV4-1 to TRBJ1-2, with 9 bases that match TRBD1. V gave up 3 bases and J gave up 1 base; unmatched junction bases: 3. Germline assignment: CDR1 MGHRA and CDR2 YSYEKL. This CDR3 has 15 residues.

J is TRBJ2-3 and V is TRBV5-6; TRBD2 agrees at 8 bases. The CDR3 has 14 amino acids. Germline CDR1 and CDR2: SGHDT and YYEEEE. V shed 4 bases, J shed 6 bases, and the junction held 7 bases outside the gene matches. In DNA form, the CDR3 reads TGTGCCAGCAGCGTGGGACTAGGTGCGGATACGCAGTATTTT. Protein product: CASSVGLGADTQYF.

In its sample, this clone was seen once. The chain joins TRBV28 to TRBJ2-7, with D possibly being TRBD2 (7 bases). This CDR3 comprises 14 residues. Between the trimmed V and J ends, which lost 3 bases and 4 bases, there was a span of 13 bases. The germline CDR1 and CDR2 sequences are MDHEN and SYDVKM. The DNA of the CDR3 is TGTGCCAGCAGTTTGGGGGCTAGCGGATACGAGCAGTACTTC. It specifies CASSLGASGYEQYF.

The V and J genes are TRBV28 and TRBJ1-5; TRBD1 matches at 8 bases. This CDR3 is built from 14 residues. The ends lost 10 bases at V and 6 bases at J; junction bases unmatched: 11. Germline CDR1 is MDHEN and CDR2 is SYDVKM. The chain's CDR3 is CATNPTGESQPQHF. The CDR3 DNA follows: TGTGCCACCAACCCGACAGGGGAAAGTCAGCCCCAGCATTTT. The full variable domain, completed using reference TRBV28 and TRBJ1-5, is DVKVTQSSRYLVKRTGEKVFLECVQDMDHENMFWYRQDPGLGLRLIYFSYDVKMKEKGDIPEGYSVSREKKERFSLILESASTNQTSMYLCATNPTGESQPQHFGDGTRLSIL.

This chain uses TRBV25-1 with TRBJ1-1, with D unresolved. CDR3 length: 13 amino acids. Between the trimmed V and J ends, which lost 3 bases and 4 bases, there was a span of 9 bases. From germline, CDR1 is MGHDK and CDR2 SYGVNS. The chain's CDR3 is CASSESVITEAFF. The CDR3 DNA follows: TGTGCCAGCAGTGAGTCAGTAATCACTGAAGCTTTCTTT.

The chain uses TRBV6-4 and TRBJ1-5; D might be TRBD1 (6 bases). The CDR3 covers 14 residues. Germline-derived CDR1 and CDR2 are MRHNA and SNTAGT. Trimming removed 7 bases from V and 5 bases from J, with 15 bases in between. For the CDR3, the DNA is TGTGCCAGCATGTCACAGGGCTATCATCAGCCCCAGCATTTT. Protein product: CASMSQGYHQPQHF.

The gene calls are TRBV2 and TRBJ2-1, with TRBD2 matching over 9 bases. Germline lookup yields CDR1 SNHLY and CDR2 FYNNEI. J gave up 8 bases and V 8 bases, and 19 bases lay outside the gene matches. This CDR3 has 17 amino acids. This CDR3 is CASPPIQRTSANYEQFF. The CDR3 DNA reads as TGTGCCAGCCCACCCATTCAGAGGACTAGCGCGAACTATGAGCAGTTCTTC.

V usage is TRBV5-6 and J usage is TRBJ2-7; tentatively, D is TRBD1 (6 bases). This CDR3 contains 13 residues. V was cut by 4 bases and J by 6 bases, with 14 bases left in between. CDR1 is SGHDT, CDR2 YYEEEE, per germline. The CDR3 DNA follows: TGTGCCAGCAGCACCACCCTACAGGGCGAGCAGTACTTC. Translating gives CASSTTLQGEQYF.

The chain uses TRBV5-1 and TRBJ1-4; tentative D call: TRBD1 (6 bases). V lost 4 bases and J 6 bases, leaving 16 bases between the germline ends. CDR3 length: 15 amino acids. Germline V gene sequence: CDR1 SGHRS, CDR2 YFSETQ. The CDR3 loop is CASSTGWGGDEKLFF. In DNA form, the CDR3 reads TGCGCCAGCAGCACCGGATGGGGGGGCGATGAAAAACTGTTTTTT.

The J gene is TRBJ1-4, the V gene TRBV30, with no clear D. Between the trimmed V and J ends, which lost 4 bases and 5 bases, there was a span of 8 bases. Per the germline V gene, CDR1 is GTSNPN and CDR2 is SVGIG (reference sequence). This CDR3 comprises 12 residues. The CDR3 bases are TGTGCCTGGAACAATGGGAATGAAAAACTGTTTTTT. Protein product: CAWNNGNEKLFF. Full variable domain (outside the CDR3, taken from reference TRBV30 and TRBJ1-4): SQTIHQWPATLVQPVGSPLSLECTVEGTSNPNLYWYRQAAGRGLQLLFYSVGIGQISSEVPQNLSASRPQDRQFILSSKKLLLSDSGFYLCAWNNGNEKLFFGSGTQLSVL.